The 11 T cell receptor beta chains reported below all come from one sample, sequenced in a study of human T cells and chemical hapten exposure. TCRdb independently ran MiXCR on the RACE reads; one entry per CDR3 protein. Here the sample spans 350,000 to 400,000 distinct CDR3 sequences, roughly 5.3% being singletons. Time point given: pre-sensitization, week 0. As to treatment: therapeutic diphenylcyclopropenone sensitization with weekly scalp DPC. The sequences come from whole blood, collected in connection with sensitization to the hapten diphenylcyclopropenone (DPC). The receptors originated from a woman in her forties or fifties with alopecia areata. Some clones in this sample may be carry-over from other donors' samples.

This clonotype was detected a few times. V gene TRBV12-3 or TRBV12-4 combines with J gene TRBJ2-7; no firm D call. V lost 0 bases, J lost 2 bases, and 8 bases lay in between. CDR3 length equals 14 residues. The CDR3 nucleotides read TGTGCCAGCAGTTTAGCGCACCGTGCCTACGAGCAGTACTTC. Protein sequence: CASSLAHRAYEQYF.

Many counts were recorded for this clonotype. V is TRBV24-1 and J is TRBJ2-2; perhaps TRBD2 as D (5 bases). Germline assignment: CDR1 KGHDR and CDR2 SFDVKD. V was cut by 0 bases and J by 0 bases, with 7 bases left in between. This CDR3 contains 16 residues. The CDR3 region has the DNA TGTGCCACCAGTGATTTGGGGCGGGCGAACACCGGGGAGCTGTTTTTT. It is translated as CATSDLGRANTGELFF.

This clonotype was seen at least ten times. J is TRBJ2-5 and V is TRBV12-3 or TRBV12-4; 10 positions match TRBD2. The CDR3 runs 14 residues. The trim removed 6 bases at V and 4 bases at J, leaving 5 bases unmatched. CDR3 sequence reads: CASSPGTSVETQYF. The CDR3 bases are TGTGCCAGCAGCCCCGGGACTAGCGTAGAGACCCAGTACTTC.

This chain links TRBV2 with TRBJ1-5; D is unresolved. Deletions cut 7 bases from V and 6 bases from J, with 4 bases between. Germline V lookup: CDR1 SNHLY, CDR2 FYNNEI. This CDR3 spans 10 amino acids. The CDR3 nucleotides read TGTGCCAGCAAACCTCAGCCCCAGCATTTT. It is translated as CASKPQPQHF. Variable domain in full (rest from reference TRBV2 and TRBJ1-5): EPEVTQTPSHQVTQMGQEVILRCVPISNHLYFYWYRQILGQKVEFLVSFYNNEISEKSEIFDDQFSVERPDGSNFTLKIRSTKLEDSAMYFCASKPQPQHFGDGTRLSIL.

The V call is TRBV6-5, the J call TRBJ2-1, with D unclear. The V and J ends lost 0 bases and 3 bases respectively, with 6 bases between them. Looked up from germline, CDR1 is MNHEY and CDR2 is SVGAGI. The CDR3 consists of 14 residues. The CDR3 DNA sequence: TGTGCCAGCAGTTACTCTCGAGACTACAATGAGCAGTTCTTC. Its protein is CASSYSRDYNEQFF.

This clonotype has more than one count but fewer than ten. The chain employs TRBV10-3 and TRBJ1-1, with 9 bases fitting TRBD1. Germline trimming cut 4 bases from V and 3 bases from J; bases unmatched to any gene: 6. Looked up from germline, CDR1 is ENHRY and CDR2 is SYGVKD. This CDR3 has 15 residues. CDR3 coding DNA: TGTGCCATCAGTGGAGAGACAGGGGGGGACACTGAAGCTTTCTTT. Protein: CAISGETGGDTEAFF.

This clonotype was seen a few times. The chain uses TRBV10-3 and TRBJ1-6; D is undetermined. The CDR3 sequence is 14 residues long. Germline assignment: CDR1 ENHRY and CDR2 SYGVKD. V was shortened by 1 base and J by 10 bases, with 11 bases between the two germline ends. The CDR3 loop is CAISELEGLSPLHF. In nucleotides, the CDR3 is TGTGCCATCAGTGAGTTAGAGGGTTTGTCACCCCTCCACTTT.

This clonotype has a count of ten or more. The chain uses TRBV10-3 and TRBJ2-3; 7 bases map to TRBD2. Germline V lookup: CDR1 ENHRY, CDR2 SYGVKD. This CDR3 is 15 amino acids long. V lost 0 bases and J lost 5; bases outside the gene matches: 5. This chain's CDR3 is CAISESRREKDTQYF. CDR3 nucleotides: TGTGCCATCAGTGAGTCGAGGCGGGAGAAAGATACGCAGTATTTT.

The CDR3 sequence: CSARRGGRTEAFF. The CDR3 DNA sequence: TGCAGTGCTAGACGAGGGGGCAGGACTGAAGCTTTCTTT. V is TRBV20-1 and J is TRBJ1-1; 7 bases map to TRBD1. The CDR3 is made up of 13 amino acids. Germline trimming cut 2 bases from V and 5 bases from J; bases unmatched to any gene: 5. Germline loops: CDR1 DFQATT, CDR2 SNEGSKA (reference sequence).

Ten or more counts support this clonotype. The chain recombines TRBV20-1 with TRBJ2-2; 13 positions match TRBD2. With V trimmed by 6 bases and J by 4 bases, 5 bases remained unmatched. Germline V CDR1 and CDR2: DFQATT, SNEGSKA (reference sequence). This CDR3 has 15 residues. CDR3 sequence: CSAKTSGGTTGELFF. The CDR3 DNA reads as TGCAGTGCCAAGACTAGCGGGGGGACCACCGGGGAGCTGTTTTTT.

This clonotype was detected only a few times. The genes are TRBV10-3 and TRBJ2-2; TRBD2 aligns across 10 bases. Per germline, CDR1 ENHRY and CDR2 SYGVKD. The CDR3 totals 17 residues. The V and J ends lost 6 bases and 1 base, in that order; junction bases with no gene match: 8. CDR3 amino acids: CAISAIIAGGNTGELFF. The CDR3 DNA sequence: TGTGCCATCAGCGCAATCATAGCGGGAGGGAACACCGGGGAGCTGTTTTTT.